The 6 T cell receptor beta chains listed next were all sequenced from one sample in a study of cytomegalovirus exposure and HLA in healthy donors. 60 Vbeta and 13 Jbeta primers were used in PCR. Only in-frame clones appear in the TCRdb table, and some are missing; sequencing was by immunoSEQ multiplex PCR. The sample yields 120,000 to 150,000 clones, over 65% seen once. Sequences were obtained from PBMCs. These receptors all come from a man between 40 and 49 years old in good health and CMV-seropositive.

Details on this clone: Other DNA sequences within the sample encode an identical CDR3. The chain links TRBV5-1 to TRBJ1-1; possible D gene TRBD1, 5 bases. There are 14 residues in the CDR3. V dropped 2 bases and J dropped 2 bases, with 10 bases sitting between them. Germline loops: CDR1 SGHRS, CDR2 YFSETQ. The CDR3 loop is CASSLWGVNTEAFF. The CDR3 DNA sequence: TGCGCCAGCAGCTTATGGGGGGTTAACACTGAAGCTTTCTTT.

The chain is built from TRBV19 and TRBJ2-1; the match to TRBD2 covers 11 bases. Germline V gene data show CDR1 as LNHDA and CDR2 as SQIVND (reference sequence). V lost 10 bases, J lost 1 base, and 6 bases stayed unmatched. This CDR3 contains 15 residues. For the CDR3, the DNA is TGTGCCACCTCACTAGCGGGAGCATCCTACAATGAGCAGTTCTTC. It codes for CATSLAGASYNEQFF.

CDR3 sequence: CASSLGTGAINTGELFF. CDR3 nucleotides: TGTGCCAGCAGCTTAGGGACAGGGGCGATAAACACCGGGGAGCTGTTTTTT. The rearrangement joins TRBV9 to TRBJ2-2; 10 nucleotides line up with TRBD1. V shed 4 bases, J shed 2 bases, and the junction held 8 bases outside the gene matches. This CDR3 has 17 amino acids. Germline V gives CDR1 SGDLS, CDR2 YYNGEE.

The chain is built from TRBV7-3 and TRBJ2-4; maybe TRBD1 (6 bases). CDR3 length: 15 amino acids. The V end lost 4 bases, the J end lost 8 bases, and 18 bases lay between the germline ends. Germline assignment: CDR1 SGHTA and CDR2 FQGTGA. CDR3 in DNA: TGTGCCAGCAGCTCCCGCGGACAGTCTGGGGACATTCAGTACTTC. As protein: CASSSRGQSGDIQYF.

This sequence joins TRBV7-2 and TRBJ2-2, with 7 bases lining up with TRBD1. This CDR3 region has 15 residues. Unmatched junction bases numbered 3, after V lost 5 bases and J lost 0 bases. Germline V gene sequence: CDR1 SGHTA, CDR2 FQGNSA. The chain's CDR3 is CASSHGTANTGELFF. The CDR3 DNA is TGTGCCAGCAGCCATGGGACAGCGAACACCGGGGAGCTGTTTTTT.

V gene TRBV6-1 combines with J gene TRBJ2-1, with D possibly being TRBD2 (6 bases). This CDR3 region has 14 residues. V was pared by 6 bases and J by 0 bases, with 9 bases between. The V gene's germline CDR1 is MNHNS and CDR2 SASEGT. This CDR3 reads CASRRRDSYNEQFF. The CDR3 DNA reads TGTGCCAGCAGACGGAGGGACTCCTACAATGAGCAGTTCTTC.